These 7 T cell receptor beta chains were all obtained from the same sample, sequenced in a study of T cells in Graves' hyperthyroidism and ophthalmopathy (dated by TCRdb to the late 2010s). Libraries were made using multiplex PCR. For sequencing, an Illumina HiSeq 2000 was employed. Amplification of TCR beta CDR3 regions was carried out from RNA transcripts. The TCR CDR3 was subjected to a first round of RT-PCR using the HTBI primer set and the Qiagen OneStep RT-PCR kit. TCRdb reworked the public reads: Q25 trimming with fastp, MiXCR clone assembly, productive beta chains retained. All rows with the same CDR3 protein become a single entry with the most common DNA and genes. The sample table records around 560,000 distinct CDR3 sequences; approximately 15% of these occur just once. The ten largest clonotypes hold approximately 18% of the sample. Source material: blood. The receptors come from a woman between 18 and 29 years old with Graves' hyperthyroidism.

This clonotype was picked up many times. This chain uses TRBV12-3 or TRBV12-4 with TRBJ2-1; TRBD2 agrees at 12 bases. J gave up 9 bases and V 5 bases, and 8 bases lay outside the gene matches. This CDR3 has 15 residues. The chain's CDR3 is CASSRSSGGAGEQFF. CDR3 in DNA: TGTGCCAGCAGTCGTTCTAGCGGGGGGGCCGGTGAGCAGTTCTTC.

In this sample, this clonotype turned up many times. The gene calls are TRBV12-3 or TRBV12-4 and TRBJ2-1; 11 bases align to TRBD2. The V and J ends lost 4 bases and 5 bases, in that order; junction bases with no gene match: 4. The CDR3 spans 15 residues. The DNA of the CDR3 is TGTGCCAGCAGTTATCTAGCGGGGGGCCACAATGAGCAGTTCTTC. Protein product: CASSYLAGGHNEQFF.

This clonotype showed up just a few times. This rearrangement joins TRBV4-3 to TRBJ1-5; D is unclear. The CDR3 runs to 14 residues. Deletions cut 1 base from V and 11 bases from J, with 15 bases between. Germline assignment: CDR1 LGHNA and CDR2 YSLEER. This CDR3 is CASSQGARESAQHF. CDR3 bases: TGCGCCAGCAGCCAAGGTGCGAGAGAATCAGCCCAGCATTTT.

This clonotype was seen many times. The J gene is TRBJ1-5, the V gene TRBV12-3 or TRBV12-4, with D maybe TRBD1 (5 bases). The CDR3 covers 15 residues. Deletions cut 8 bases from V and 2 bases from J, with 16 bases between. This chain's CDR3 is CASHNRGLGNQPQHF. CDR3 nucleotides: TGTGCCAGCCATAATAGGGGCCTGGGCAATCAGCCCCAGCATTTT.

Many counts were recorded for this clonotype. This chain links TRBV2 with TRBJ1-1, with a possible D match to TRBD1 (5 bases). The germline V gene has CDR1 SNHLY and CDR2 FYNNEI. This CDR3 contains 14 residues. Trimming shortened V by 11 bases and J by 4 bases, and 20 bases separated the two germline ends. The CDR3 here is CALASNRRTTEAFF. DNA of the CDR3: TGTGCCTTAGCTTCGAACAGGAGAACCACTGAAGCTTTCTTT. Full variable domain (remainder filled in from reference TRBV2 and TRBJ1-1): EPEVTQTPSHQVTQMGQEVILRCVPISNHLYFYWYRQILGQKVEFLVSFYNNEISEKSEIFDDQFSVERPDGSNFTLKIRSTKLEDSAMYFCALASNRRTTEAFFGQGTRLTVV.

Details on this clonotype: The junction does not match germline at one end; this may be a read error. V usage is TRBV6-5 and J usage is TRBJ2-7; tentatively, D is TRBD2 (6 bases). The germline V gene has CDR1 MNHEY and CDR2 SVGAGI. This CDR3 contains 14 residues. The chain's CDR3 is CASSYPGSQGERYF. The DNA for the CDR3 is TGTGCCAGCAGTTATCCCGGGAGTCAGGGCGAGCGGTACTTC.

Many counts were recorded for this clonotype. The chain uses TRBV20-1 and TRBJ2-7; 14 nucleotides line up with TRBD2. Per germline, CDR1 DFQATT and CDR2 SNEGSKA (reference sequence). This CDR3 is 14 amino acids long. The trim removed 5 bases at V and 6 bases at J, leaving 6 bases unmatched. This CDR3 reads CSAHRLAGGSEQYF. In DNA form, the CDR3 reads TGCAGTGCTCACCGACTAGCGGGAGGGAGCGAGCAGTACTTC.